The TCR beta chain described here comes from a study of T cells after yellow fever vaccination. Each CDR3 protein is one row after TCRdb ran MiXCR on the 5' RACE reads. The sample has 250,000 to 300,000 distinct CDR3 sequences, 8.5% to 10% seen once. This clonotype was seen a few times. The source is a man aged 18 to 30 who received the YFV17D yellow fever vaccine. Sample: CD4+ T cells sorted from PBMCs, taken 5 days after the yellow fever booster vaccination.

The CDR3: CASSRPGQGDEKLFF. As DNA, the CDR3 is TGCGCCAGCAGCCGTCCGGGACAGGGCGATGAAAAACTGTTTTTT. This rearrangement joins TRBV4-1 to TRBJ1-4; the match to TRBD1 covers 9 bases. After removal of 4 bases from V and 6 bases from J, the junction contained 6 bases not matched to a gene. This CDR3 has 15 amino acids. CDR1 is MGHRA, CDR2 YSYEKL, per germline.